Described below is a single T cell receptor beta chain sequence and its context. Antigen specificity is unknown. This record belongs to a study of T cell repertoires in cytomegalovirus infection. On the study more broadly: Used in the study were CMV epitopes, some recently identified and HLA-C-restricted, others well-studied and HLA-B-restricted. Indications came from public TCR beta signatures; they pointed to CMV infection and to a matching HLA type.

The germline gives CDR1 MNHEY, CDR2 SVGEGT. J was trimmed by 2 bases and V by 4 bases; bases with no gene match: 4. The CDR3 extends over 15 amino acids. TCRdb reprocessed the reads with MiXCR, giving one entry per CDR3 protein. The sample holds more than 300,000 distinct CDR3 sequences, 34% seen once. Study-wide points: CMV carriers having the relevant HLA were flagged by cumulative public TCR beta family frequency. Ex vivo responses were dominated by HLA-C-restricted CMV-specific TCR beta clonotypes.

The origin of this receptor is a human donor in good health (CMV status not recorded). Some clones in this sample may be carry-over from other donors' samples. Sequencing used cultured PBMCs, obtained from culture after CMV antigen stimulation. The chain is built from TRBV6-2 or TRBV6-3 and TRBJ1-2, with 10 bases lining up with TRBD1. CDR3 sequence reads: CASSSPGQGNYGYTF. In DNA form, the CDR3 reads TGTGCCAGCAGTTCACCGGGACAGGGGAACTATGGCTACACCTTC.